The 27 T cell receptor beta chains below come from one sample, sequenced in a study of T cells in tumors after PD-1 blockade. Clones were sequenced by immunoSEQ multiplex PCR, and TCRdb holds only the in-frame ones, with some missing. The profile shows 55,000 to 70,000 clones, 80% of them singletons. The source material was PBMCs, sampled before anti-PD-1 treatment. The source of these receptors is a human donor with basal cell carcinoma.

The chain couples TRBV3-1 (or the pseudogene TRBV3-2) to TRBJ2-6, with unresolved D. V was pared by 4 bases and J by 0 bases, with 1 base between. CDR3 length: 13 amino acids. The germline V gene encodes CDR1 LGHDT and CDR2 YNNKEL (reference sequence). CDR3 region: CASSPSGANVLTF. The DNA for the CDR3 is TGTGCCAGCAGCCCCTCTGGGGCCAACGTCCTGACTTTC.

This chain joins TRBV7-9 and TRBJ1-3; perhaps TRBD1 as D (5 bases). CDR1 is SEHNR and CDR2 is FQNEAQ in the germline V gene (reference sequence). CDR3 length equals 14 residues. Trimming stripped 5 bases from V and 0 bases from J, with 8 bases between. DNA for the CDR3: TGTGCCAGCAGCCCTGACAGCTCTGGAAACACCATATATTTT. Its protein is CASSPDSSGNTIYF.

This clone was counted between two and nine times. The chain uses TRBV10-3 and TRBJ1-2; D is ambiguous. Germline values: CDR1 ENHRY, CDR2 SYGVKD. V lost 6 bases and J 8 bases, leaving 16 bases between the germline ends. The CDR3 has 13 residues. CDR3 in amino acids: CAIRSVRYNGYTF. CDR3 coding DNA: TGTGCCATCAGGAGTGTTCGGTACAACGGCTACACCTTC.

This rearrangement joins TRBV6-5 to TRBJ1-4; D gene unclear. Between the trimmed V and J ends, which lost 6 bases and 8 bases, there was a span of 7 bases. The CDR3 totals 11 residues. The V gene's germline CDR1 is MNHEY and CDR2 SVGAGI. The CDR3 loop is CASRGREKLFF. The DNA of the CDR3 is TGTGCCAGCAGGGGAAGGGAAAAACTGTTTTTT.

The genes are TRBV19 and TRBJ1-1; a weak D match, TRBD1 (5 bases). CDR3 length equals 13 residues. Trimming took off 6 bases at V and 7 bases at J, with 15 bases between the two ends. Germline-derived CDR1 and CDR2 are LNHDA and SQIVND (reference sequence). In DNA, the CDR3 is TGTGCCAGTAGGCGGGGGGATCTAGGTGAAGCTTTCTTT. It codes for CASRRGDLGEAFF.

A remark on this clone: A junction end diverges from the germline sequence, so it may reflect a read error. The chain has TRBV19 and TRBJ1-3; D gene uncertain. This CDR3 contains 14 residues. Per germline, CDR1 LNHDA and CDR2 SQIVND (reference sequence). The DNA for the CDR3 is TGTGTCAGTAGTATAGGTCCAGGAGGAAACACCATATATTTT. This encodes CVSSIGPGGNTIYF.

The rearrangement uses TRBV6-5 and TRBJ1-2; D gene uncertain. Per germline, CDR1 MNHEY and CDR2 SVGAGI. V was pared by 3 bases and J by 3 bases, with 8 bases between. The CDR3 runs to 13 residues. This CDR3 is CASSYQAHYGYTF. The DNA of the CDR3 is TGTGCCAGCAGTTATCAGGCTCACTATGGCTACACCTTC.

The chain is built from TRBV7-8 and TRBJ1-4; TRBD1 agrees at 7 bases. The J segment lost 8 bases and the V segment lost 5 bases, leaving 8 bases of the junction unmatched. CDR1 SGHVS and CDR2 FQNEAQ come from the germline V gene. The CDR3 has 14 amino acids. The CDR3 loop is CASSPRQGAEKLFF. CDR3 DNA: TGTGCCAGCAGCCCGAGACAGGGTGCGGAAAAACTGTTTTTT.

V gene TRBV29-1 combines with J gene TRBJ1-2; D perhaps matches TRBD1 (6 bases). Trimming stripped 1 base from V and 4 bases from J, with 10 bases between. The length of the CDR3 is 13 residues. The germline V gene has CDR1 SQVTM and CDR2 ANQGSEA. The CDR3 nucleotides read TGCAGCGTTGAAGGACAGGCGGGCTATGGCTACACCTTC. This gives the protein CSVEGQAGYGYTF. Full variable domain (outside the CDR3, taken from reference TRBV29-1 and TRBJ1-2): SAVISQKPSRDICQRGTSLTIQCQVDSQVTMMFWYRQQPGQSLTLIATANQGSEATYESGFVIDKFPISRPNLTFSTLTVSNMSPEDSSIYLCSVEGQAGYGYTFGSGTRLTVV.

The gene calls are TRBV3-1 (or the pseudogene TRBV3-2) and TRBJ2-1, with 9 bases that match TRBD2. The V and J ends lost 3 bases and 7 bases, in that order; junction bases with no gene match: 4. The CDR3 is 14 residues long. Per germline, CDR1 LGHDT and CDR2 YNNKEL (reference sequence). CDR3 sequence reads: CASSQRGGGNEQFF. In DNA, the CDR3 is TGTGCCAGCAGCCAGCGGGGGGGTGGTAATGAGCAGTTCTTC.

This chain joins TRBV13 and TRBJ2-1; no clear D gene. Germline assignment: CDR1 PRHDT and CDR2 FYEKMQ (reference sequence). The CDR3 totals 14 residues. Trimming took 2 bases from V and 2 from J, leaving 7 bases between them. CDR3 region: CASSLRTPYNEQFF. CDR3 nucleotide sequence: TGTGCCAGCAGCTTACGAACGCCCTACAATGAGCAGTTCTTC.

The CDR3 is CASRPKGTDTQYF. Written as DNA, the CDR3 is TGTGCCAGCAGACCGAAGGGCACAGATACGCAGTATTTT. The chain combines TRBV5-4 with TRBJ2-3, with D uncertain. Trimming removed 5 bases from V and 1 base from J, with 8 bases in between. Per germline, CDR1 SGHNT and CDR2 YYREEE (reference sequence). This CDR3 has 13 residues.

This clone was picked up one time. The V call is TRBV10-3, the J call TRBJ2-6; the match to TRBD1 covers 7 bases. Germline V gene data show CDR1 as ENHRY and CDR2 as SYGVKD. V shed 10 bases and J 0 bases; nucleotides not matched to a gene: 15. This CDR3 comprises 18 residues. The CDR3 reads CATRSSGTETSGANVLTF. The CDR3 DNA follows: TGTGCCACCCGATCCTCCGGGACAGAGACCTCTGGGGCCAACGTCCTGACTTTC.

This chain uses TRBV7-6 with TRBJ1-1, with TRBD1 identical over 7 bases. The V segment lost 5 bases and the J segment 7 bases; nucleotides outside the gene matches: 7. This CDR3 is 13 amino acids long. Germline CDR1 reads SGHVS; CDR2 reads FNYEAQ. The CDR3 coding sequence is TGTGCCAGCAGCGTTTACCGGGACAGTGAAGCTTTCTTT. It translates to CASSVYRDSEAFF.

As concerns this clone: Other DNA sequences in this sample translate to the same CDR3. The gene calls are TRBV10-1 and TRBJ2-3, with D perhaps being TRBD1 or TRBD2 (6 bases each). V gave up 3 bases and J gave up 1 base, with 8 bases separating them. CDR3 length: 14 amino acids. Germline CDR1 WNHNN, CDR2 SYGVQD (reference sequence). CDR3 amino acids: CASSDGGGTDTQYF. CDR3 nucleotides: TGCGCCAGCAGTGACGGGGGCGGCACAGATACGCAGTATTTT.

This clone has just one count. V usage is TRBV7-8 and J usage is TRBJ1-6; D remains unclear. This CDR3 spans 18 amino acids. V was shortened by 5 bases and J by 4 bases, with 21 bases between the two germline ends. Looked up from germline, CDR1 is SGHVS and CDR2 is FQNEAQ. The CDR3 DNA reads TGTGCCAGCAGCCTAACACAGTGGGAGGAACCTTATAATTCACCCCTCCACTTT. Translating it yields CASSLTQWEEPYNSPLHF.

The V call is TRBV9, the J call TRBJ1-2; no definite D call. Germline lookup yields CDR1 SGDLS and CDR2 YYNGEE. The CDR3 sequence is 15 residues long. The V gene lost 7 bases and the J gene lost 4 bases, with 20 bases spanning the gap. The CDR3 loop reads CASGPSSAGSYGYTF. CDR3 DNA: TGTGCCAGCGGCCCTAGCTCAGCGGGTAGCTATGGCTACACCTTC. The full variable domain, completed using reference TRBV9 and TRBJ1-2, is DSGVTQTPKHLITATGQRVTLRCSPRSGDLSVYWYQQSLDQGLQFLIQYYNGEERAKGNILERFSAQQFPDLHSELNLSSLELGDSALYFCASGPSSAGSYGYTFGSGTRLTVV.

V is TRBV2 and J is TRBJ2-3; 10 bases fit TRBD2. The CDR3 has 15 amino acids. The germline V gene encodes CDR1 SNHLY and CDR2 FYNNEI. V shed 3 bases and J 7 bases; nucleotides not matched to a gene: 7. The CDR3 sequence is CASSDGVAGGNTQYF. DNA of the CDR3: TGTGCCAGCAGTGATGGGGTAGCGGGGGGAAATACGCAGTATTTT.

J is TRBJ2-3 and V is TRBV7-6; 8 bases are shared with TRBD1. This CDR3 has 16 residues. The germline gives CDR1 SGHVS, CDR2 FNYEAQ. Losses at the gene ends were 1 base for V and 4 bases for J; bases not matched to a gene: 7. The CDR3 DNA is TGTGCCAGCAGCTTAGGGGCAGGGGGCTCGGCAGATACGCAGTATTTT. Translation: CASSLGAGGSADTQYF. Variable domain in full (rest from reference TRBV7-6 and TRBJ2-3): GAGVSQSPRYKVTKRGQDVALRCDPISGHVSLYWYRQALGQGPEFLTYFNYEAQQDKSGLPNDRFSAERPEGSISTLTIQRTEQRDSAMYRCASSLGAGGSADTQYFGPGTRLTVL.

The chain has TRBV6-5 and TRBJ2-2, with 7 bases lining up with TRBD1. The V gene end was trimmed by 6 bases and the J gene end by 5 bases; junction bases not matched to a gene: 6. This CDR3 has 14 residues. Per germline, CDR1 MNHEY and CDR2 SVGAGI. The CDR3 sequence is CASRPTGATGELFF. In DNA, the CDR3 is TGTGCCAGCAGACCCACAGGGGCGACCGGGGAGCTGTTTTTT.

As DNA, the CDR3 is TGTGCCAGCAGCCTAAGCCTTAGAGGGACTGAAGCTTTCTTT. This codes for CASSLSLRGTEAFF. This chain connects TRBV16 to TRBJ1-1, with D unresolved. CDR3 length: 14 residues. Germline V gene data show CDR1 as KGHSY and CDR2 as FQNENV. Trimming pared 4 bases from V and 5 bases from J, leaving 14 bases between.

On this clone: At one boundary the junction diverges from the germline segment, which might be a read error. V gene TRBV2 combines with J gene TRBJ2-5; D might be TRBD2 (6 bases). CDR3 size: 14 residues. Germline V CDR1 and CDR2: SNHLY, FYNNEI. CDR3 protein: CAGSVGGVYETQYF. CDR3 bases: TGTGCCGGCAGTGTTGGCGGGGTTTATGAGACCCAGTACTTC. Supplemented by reference TRBV2 and TRBJ2-5, the full variable domain reads EPEVTQTPSHQVTQMGQEVILRCVPISNHLYFYWYRQILGQKVEFLVSFYNNEISEKSEIFDDQFSVERPDGSNFTLKIRSTKLEDSAMYFCAGSVGGVYETQYFGPGTRLLVL.

The rearrangement joins TRBV6-1 to TRBJ1-1; no firm D call. CDR1 is MNHNS, CDR2 SASEGT, per germline. V dropped 3 bases and J dropped 1 base, with 9 bases sitting between them. The CDR3 has 14 amino acids. The CDR3 DNA is TGTGCCAGCAGTGAGGGAGACGGGAACACTGAAGCTTTCTTT. Translated: CASSEGDGNTEAFF.

The chain combines TRBV11-1 with TRBJ2-3; D call uncertain. V was clipped by 1 base and J by 2 bases, with 4 bases between them. The CDR3 runs 13 residues. Germline-derived CDR1 and CDR2 are SGHAT and FQDESV (reference sequence). CDR3 nucleotide sequence: TGTGCCAGCAGCTTAGAAAACACAGATACGCAGTATTTT. It translates to CASSLENTDTQYF.

The chain has TRBV18 and TRBJ1-2, with 9 bases lining up with TRBD1. Germline V gives CDR1 KGHSH, CDR2 LQKENI. Losses at the gene ends were 3 bases for V and 13 bases for J; bases not matched to a gene: 6. The CDR3 covers 12 residues. CDR3 amino acids: CASSPTGGPATF. In DNA, the CDR3 is TGTGCCAGCTCACCGACAGGGGGACCCGCCACCTTC.

DNA of the CDR3: TGTGCCAGCAATACAGGGGGCGGTCAGCCCCAGCATTTT. It is translated as CASNTGGGQPQHF. V gene TRBV12-3 or TRBV12-4 combines with J gene TRBJ1-5; 9 bases match TRBD1. This CDR3 region has 13 residues. J was trimmed by 6 bases and V by 7 bases; bases with no gene match: 4.

The V call is TRBV5-1, the J call TRBJ2-3; 8 bases line up with TRBD2. The V gene's germline CDR1 is SGHRS and CDR2 YFSETQ. V lost 4 bases to trimming and J lost 1 base; unmatched junction nucleotides: 2. The CDR3 is 14 amino acids. The CDR3 sequence: CASSRAGGTDTQYF. In DNA, the CDR3 is TGCGCCAGCAGCCGAGCGGGGGGCACAGATACGCAGTATTTT.